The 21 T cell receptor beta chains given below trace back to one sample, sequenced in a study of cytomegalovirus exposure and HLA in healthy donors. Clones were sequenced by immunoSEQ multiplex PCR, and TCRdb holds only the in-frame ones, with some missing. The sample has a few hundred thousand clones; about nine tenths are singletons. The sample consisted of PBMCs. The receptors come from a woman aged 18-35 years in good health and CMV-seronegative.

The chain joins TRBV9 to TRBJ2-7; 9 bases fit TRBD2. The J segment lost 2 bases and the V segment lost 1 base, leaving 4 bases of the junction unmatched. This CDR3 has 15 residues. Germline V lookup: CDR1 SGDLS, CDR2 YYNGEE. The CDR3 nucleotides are TGTGCCAGCAGCGTAAGCGGGGGGAGGCCCTACGAGCAGTACTTC. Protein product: CASSVSGGRPYEQYF.

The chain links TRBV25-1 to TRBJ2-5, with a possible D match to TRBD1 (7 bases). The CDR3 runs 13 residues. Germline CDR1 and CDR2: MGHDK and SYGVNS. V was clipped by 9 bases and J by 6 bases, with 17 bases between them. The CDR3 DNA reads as TGTGCCAGTTCCAGGGGGGCCGAGAAGACCCAGTACTTC. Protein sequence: CASSRGAEKTQYF.

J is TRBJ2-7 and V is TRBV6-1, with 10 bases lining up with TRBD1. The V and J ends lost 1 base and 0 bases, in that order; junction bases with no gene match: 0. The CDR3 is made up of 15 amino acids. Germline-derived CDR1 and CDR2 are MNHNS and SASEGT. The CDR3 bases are TGTGCCAGCAGTGAAGGGACAGGGGGCTCCTACGAGCAGTACTTC. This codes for CASSEGTGGSYEQYF.

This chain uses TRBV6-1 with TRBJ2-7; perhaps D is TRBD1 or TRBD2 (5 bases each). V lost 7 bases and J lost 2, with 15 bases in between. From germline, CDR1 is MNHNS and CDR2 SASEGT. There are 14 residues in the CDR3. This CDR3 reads CASNEGPYAYEQYF. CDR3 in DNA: TGTGCCAGCAATGAGGGGCCCTACGCCTACGAGCAGTACTTC.

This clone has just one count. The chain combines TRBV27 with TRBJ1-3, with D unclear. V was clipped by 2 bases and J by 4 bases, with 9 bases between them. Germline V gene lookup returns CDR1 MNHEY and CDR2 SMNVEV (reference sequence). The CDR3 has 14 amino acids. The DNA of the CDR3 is TGTGCCAGCAGTTTAGGATTGACAGGAAACACCATATATTTT. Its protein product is CASSLGLTGNTIYF.

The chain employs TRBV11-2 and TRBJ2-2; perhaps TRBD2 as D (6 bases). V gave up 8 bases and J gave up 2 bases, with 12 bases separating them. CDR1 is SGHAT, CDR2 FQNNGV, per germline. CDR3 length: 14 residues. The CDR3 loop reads CASSPGTNTGELFF. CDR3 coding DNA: TGTGCCAGCTCTCCCGGGACTAACACCGGGGAGCTGTTTTTT.

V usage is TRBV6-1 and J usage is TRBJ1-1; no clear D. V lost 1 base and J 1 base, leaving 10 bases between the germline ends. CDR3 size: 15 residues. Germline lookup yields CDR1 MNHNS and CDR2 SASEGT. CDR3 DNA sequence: TGTGCCAGCAGTGAAGTTGGCCAAAGGAACACTGAAGCTTTCTTT. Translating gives CASSEVGQRNTEAFF.

The CDR3 DNA reads as TGTGCCAGCAGAGACAGGACCGGTGGAAACACCATATATTTT. Protein: CASRDRTGGNTIYF. The chain employs TRBV6-1 and TRBJ1-3; a weak D match, TRBD1 (6 bases). CDR1 and CDR2 from the germline V gene are MNHNS and SASEGT. This CDR3 is 14 amino acids long. V was trimmed by 6 bases and J by 3 bases, leaving 12 bases between them.

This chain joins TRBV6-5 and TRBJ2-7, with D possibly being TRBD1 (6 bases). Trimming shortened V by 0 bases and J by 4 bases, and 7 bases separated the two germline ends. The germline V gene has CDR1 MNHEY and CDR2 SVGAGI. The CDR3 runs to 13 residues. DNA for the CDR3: TGTGCCAGCAGTTACTCTACAGGGTACGAGCAGTACTTC. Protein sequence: CASSYSTGYEQYF.

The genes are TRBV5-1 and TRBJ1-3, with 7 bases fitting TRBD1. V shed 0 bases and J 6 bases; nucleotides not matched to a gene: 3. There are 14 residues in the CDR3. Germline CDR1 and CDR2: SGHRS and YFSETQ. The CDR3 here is CASSLGGQTNTIYF. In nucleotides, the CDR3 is TGCGCCAGCAGCTTGGGGGGACAGACAAACACCATATATTTT.

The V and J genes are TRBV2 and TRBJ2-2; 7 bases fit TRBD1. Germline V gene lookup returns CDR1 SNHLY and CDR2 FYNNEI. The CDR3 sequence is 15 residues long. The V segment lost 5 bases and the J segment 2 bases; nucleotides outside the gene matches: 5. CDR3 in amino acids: CASSQDRTNTGELFF. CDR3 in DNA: TGTGCCAGCAGTCAGGACAGGACCAACACCGGGGAGCTGTTTTTT.

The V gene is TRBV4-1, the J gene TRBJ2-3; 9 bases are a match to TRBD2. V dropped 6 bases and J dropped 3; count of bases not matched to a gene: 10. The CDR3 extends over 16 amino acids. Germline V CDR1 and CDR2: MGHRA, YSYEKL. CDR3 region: CASSLISGRSTDTQYF. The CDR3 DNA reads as TGCGCCAGCAGTCTCATTAGCGGGAGATCAACAGATACGCAGTATTTT.

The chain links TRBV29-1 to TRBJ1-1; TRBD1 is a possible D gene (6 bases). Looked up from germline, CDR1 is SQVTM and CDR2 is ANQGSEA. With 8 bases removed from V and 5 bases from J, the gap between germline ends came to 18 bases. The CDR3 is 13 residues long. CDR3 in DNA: TGCAGCCATTTTGGGGGGGCGTTAACTGAAGCTTTCTTT. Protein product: CSHFGGALTEAFF.

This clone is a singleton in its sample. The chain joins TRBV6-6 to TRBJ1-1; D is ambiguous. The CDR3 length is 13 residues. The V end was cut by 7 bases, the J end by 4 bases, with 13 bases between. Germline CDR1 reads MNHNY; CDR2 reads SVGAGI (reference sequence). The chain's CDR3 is CASIQALGTEAFF. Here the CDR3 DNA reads TGTGCCAGCATTCAAGCGTTGGGCACTGAAGCTTTCTTT.

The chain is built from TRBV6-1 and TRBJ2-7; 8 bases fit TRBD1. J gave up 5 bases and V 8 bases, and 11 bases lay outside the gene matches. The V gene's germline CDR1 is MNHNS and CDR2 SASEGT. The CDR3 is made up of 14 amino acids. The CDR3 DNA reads TGTGCCAGCCGGAGACAGGGGCGTTTCAACGAGCAGTACTTC. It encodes CASRRQGRFNEQYF.

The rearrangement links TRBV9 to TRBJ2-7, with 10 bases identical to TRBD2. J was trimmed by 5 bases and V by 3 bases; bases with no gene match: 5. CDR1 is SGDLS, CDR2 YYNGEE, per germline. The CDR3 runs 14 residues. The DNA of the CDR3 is TGTGCCAGCAGCGCCACCGGGACTAGCGACGAGCAGTACTTC. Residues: CASSATGTSDEQYF. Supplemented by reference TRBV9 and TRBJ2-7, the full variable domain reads DSGVTQTPKHLITATGQRVTLRCSPRSGDLSVYWYQQSLDQGLQFLIQYYNGEERAKGNILERFSAQQFPDLHSELNLSSLELGDSALYFCASSATGTSDEQYFGPGTRLTVT.

CDR3 nucleotide sequence: TGTGCCAGTAGTAGTGGACAGGCGCGAACCGAAGCTTTCTTT. The encoded protein is CASSSGQARTEAFF. The chain is built from TRBV19 and TRBJ1-1, with 7 positions matching TRBD1. Per the germline V gene, CDR1 is LNHDA and CDR2 is SQIVND (reference sequence). The CDR3 sequence is 14 residues long. The trim removed 4 bases at V and 8 bases at J, leaving 10 bases unmatched.

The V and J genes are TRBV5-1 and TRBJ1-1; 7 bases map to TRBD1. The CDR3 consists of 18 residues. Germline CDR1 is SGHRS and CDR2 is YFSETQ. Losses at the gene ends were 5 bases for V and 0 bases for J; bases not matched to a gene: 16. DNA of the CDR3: TGCGCCAGCAGACGTCAAGGGACAGCTGTGTTCATGAACACTGAAGCTTTCTTT. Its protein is CASRRQGTAVFMNTEAFF. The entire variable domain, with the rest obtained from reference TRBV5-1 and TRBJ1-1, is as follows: KAGVTQTPRYLIKTRGQQVTLSCSPISGHRSVSWYQQTPGQGLQFLFEYFSETQRNKGNFPGRFSGRQFSNSRSEMNVSTLELGDSALYLCASRRQGTAVFMNTEAFFGQGTRLTVV.

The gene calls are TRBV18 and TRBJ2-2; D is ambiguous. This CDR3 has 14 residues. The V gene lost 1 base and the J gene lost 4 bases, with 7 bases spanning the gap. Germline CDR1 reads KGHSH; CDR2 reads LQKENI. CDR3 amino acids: CASSPRLFTGELFF. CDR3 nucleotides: TGTGCCAGCTCACCACGTCTTTTCACCGGGGAGCTGTTTTTT. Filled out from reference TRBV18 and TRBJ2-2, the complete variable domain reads NAGVMQNPRHLVRRRGQEARLRCSPMKGHSHVYWYRQLPEEGLKFMVYLQKENIIDESGMPKERFSAEFPKEGPSILRIQQVVRGDSAAYFCASSPRLFTGELFFGEGSRLTVL.

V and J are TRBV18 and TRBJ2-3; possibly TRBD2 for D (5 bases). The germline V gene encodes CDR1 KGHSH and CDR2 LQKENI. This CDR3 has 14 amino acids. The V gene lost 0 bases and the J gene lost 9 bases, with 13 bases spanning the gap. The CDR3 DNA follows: TGTGCCAGCTCACCACCGGTAGGACCGGGAACGCAGTATTTT. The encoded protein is CASSPPVGPGTQYF.

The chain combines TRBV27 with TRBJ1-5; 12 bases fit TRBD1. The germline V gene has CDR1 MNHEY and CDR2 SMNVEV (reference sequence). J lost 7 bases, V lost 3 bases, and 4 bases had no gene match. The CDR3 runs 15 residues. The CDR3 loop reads CASSFGTGGRQPQHF. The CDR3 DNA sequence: TGTGCCAGCAGTTTCGGGACAGGGGGCAGGCAGCCCCAGCATTTT.